What follows are 20 T cell receptor beta chains derived from one specimen sequenced in a study of blood T cell repertoires in COVID-19. The protocol was immunoSEQ multiplex PCR, while the TCRdb copy is restricted to in-frame clones and leaves out a portion. The table lists 250,000 to 300,000 clones, around 83% of them singletons. The specimen was PBMCs or T cells enriched from blood (not recorded which). These receptors were taken from a woman in her 50s who had been exposed to COVID-19.

V gene TRBV1 combines with J gene TRBJ1-3. TRBV1 is a listed pseudogene. The CDR3 consists of 17 residues. The CDR3 coding sequence is TGCACCAGCAGCCAAGATTTCAGACGGGACTCTGGAAACACCATATATTTT. It is translated as CTSSQDFRRDSGNTIYF.

A few counts support this clone. The rearrangement joins TRBV29-1 to TRBJ1-1, with D perhaps TRBD1 (5 bases). The CDR3 covers 12 residues. Trimming removed 6 bases from V and 7 bases from J, with 15 bases in between. CDR1 is SQVTM, CDR2 ANQGSEA, per germline. The CDR3 reads CSVNHPDSEAFF. The DNA for the CDR3 is TGCAGCGTAAACCACCCCGACAGTGAAGCTTTCTTT.

The chain carries TRBV20-1 and TRBJ2-7; 7 bases match TRBD1. This CDR3 spans 14 amino acids. After removal of 3 bases from V and 4 bases from J, the junction contained 9 bases not matched to a gene. Germline V lookup: CDR1 DFQATT, CDR2 SNEGSKA (reference sequence). CDR3 sequence: CSASLPGQKYEQYF. CDR3 in DNA: TGCAGTGCTAGTCTACCGGGACAGAAGTACGAGCAGTACTTC.

This chain joins TRBV12-3 or TRBV12-4 and TRBJ2-7; no firm D call. This CDR3 has 12 amino acids. V was cut by 3 bases and J by 6 bases, with 9 bases left in between. The chain's CDR3 is CASSLSTAEQYF. The CDR3 bases are TGTGCCAGCAGTTTGTCGACTGCCGAGCAGTACTTC.

This chain connects TRBV11-2 to TRBJ1-4; 7 bases are a match to TRBD1. From germline, CDR1 is SGHAT and CDR2 FQNNGV. The CDR3 runs 18 residues. V shed 1 base, J shed 5 bases, and the junction held 13 bases outside the gene matches. DNA for the CDR3: TGTGCCAGCAGCTTAGCCATCCATCCGGGACAGAGAAATGAAAAACTGTTTTTT. Its protein product is CASSLAIHPGQRNEKLFF. The whole variable domain, remainder taken from reference TRBV11-2 and TRBJ1-4, is EAGVAQSPRYKIIEKRQSVAFWCNPISGHATLYWYQQILGQGPKLLIQFQNNGVVDDSQLPKDRFSAERLKGVDSTLKIQPAKLEDSAVYLCASSLAIHPGQRNEKLFFGSGTQLSVL.

This clone is a singleton in its sample. The gene calls are TRBV6-4 and TRBJ2-3; 10 nucleotides align to TRBD2. The CDR3 has 15 residues. Germline-derived CDR1 and CDR2 are MRHNA and SNTAGT. J lost 2 bases, V lost 3 bases, and 2 bases had no gene match. The CDR3 sequence is CASSELAGATDTQYF. The CDR3 bases are TGTGCCAGCAGTGAGCTAGCGGGGGCCACAGATACGCAGTATTTT.

This clone occurred a few times. The gene calls are TRBV6-2 or TRBV6-3 and TRBJ1-1; D is undetermined. Trimming took off 0 bases at V and 2 bases at J, with 16 bases between the two ends. This CDR3 has 17 amino acids. Germline assignment: CDR1 MNHEY and CDR2 SVGEGT. CDR3 in amino acids: CASSYSVSPSGNTEAFF. DNA of the CDR3: TGTGCCAGCAGTTACTCGGTTTCCCCCTCGGGTAACACTGAAGCTTTCTTT.

Worth noting for this clone: At one end, the junction sequence differs from germline, possibly due to a read error. The V call is TRBV2, the J call TRBJ1-5; D remains unclear. The CDR3 consists of 13 residues. The germline CDR1 and CDR2 sequences are SNHLY and FYNNEI. The CDR3 spells CASREVLDQPQHF. For the CDR3, the DNA is TGTGCCAGCAGGGAAGTCTTAGATCAGCCCCAGCATTTT.

The rearrangement joins TRBV5-4 to TRBJ2-5; D may be TRBD2 (5 bases). Deletions cut 0 bases from V and 3 bases from J, with 18 bases between. CDR3 size: 17 residues. Germline assignment: CDR1 SGHNT and CDR2 YYREEE (reference sequence). DNA of the CDR3: TGTGCCAGCAGCTTGGGGACCAGGTTAGCGCGAAAAGAGACCCAGTACTTC. As protein: CASSLGTRLARKETQYF.

This rearrangement joins TRBV18 to TRBJ2-4; no clear D. This CDR3 spans 15 amino acids. V was pared by 0 bases and J by 1 base, with 7 bases between. Germline V lookup: CDR1 KGHSH, CDR2 LQKENI. CDR3 region: CASSPPTPAKNIQYF. The CDR3 DNA follows: TGTGCCAGCTCACCACCCACACCCGCCAAAAACATTCAGTACTTC.

This clone showed up just once. The V call is TRBV27, the J call TRBJ2-7, with TRBD1 as a possible D gene (5 bases). V dropped 2 bases and J dropped 2 bases, with 10 bases sitting between them. The germline CDR1 and CDR2 sequences are MNHEY and SMNVEV (reference sequence). The CDR3 covers 14 residues. This CDR3 is CASSLVTAPYEQYF. As DNA, the CDR3 is TGTGCCAGCAGTTTAGTGACAGCCCCCTACGAGCAGTACTTC.

The J gene is TRBJ2-4, the V gene TRBV7-8, with a possible D match to TRBD2 (5 bases). The V gene lost 0 bases and the J gene lost 5 bases, with 5 bases spanning the gap. The CDR3 contains 13 residues. The germline gives CDR1 SGHVS, CDR2 FQNEAQ. The CDR3 DNA reads TGTGCCAGCAGCTTAGCGCGGGAAAACATTCAGTACTTC. Protein: CASSLARENIQYF.

The chain couples TRBV25-1 to TRBJ1-1, with D unclear. This CDR3 region has 12 residues. In germline, CDR1 is MGHDK, CDR2 SYGVNS. V was shortened by 6 bases and J by 1 base, with 6 bases between the two germline ends. The CDR3 here is CASRAGNTEAFF. The CDR3 nucleotides are TGTGCCAGCAGGGCGGGGAACACTGAAGCTTTCTTT.

The chain combines TRBV6-5 with TRBJ2-5; 10 bases are a match to TRBD1. From germline, CDR1 is MNHEY and CDR2 SVGAGI. Trimming removed 6 bases from V and 4 bases from J; junction bases left unmatched: 8. CDR3 length: 15 residues. For the CDR3, the DNA is TGTGCCAGCAGCCCGACAGGGGGCAGGGGAGAGACCCAGTACTTC. Translated: CASSPTGGRGETQYF.

This clone was picked up one time. The chain couples TRBV5-1 to TRBJ2-7; 7 bases line up with TRBD1. CDR3 length: 15 amino acids. V dropped 4 bases and J dropped 4; count of bases not matched to a gene: 11. Looked up from germline, CDR1 is SGHRS and CDR2 is YFSETQ. The CDR3 region has the DNA TGCGCCAGCAGCCCCTCAGGGGACAGTCTTTACGAGCAGTACTTC. It encodes CASSPSGDSLYEQYF. Looking up the rest from reference TRBV5-1 and TRBJ2-7 gives the full variable domain: KAGVTQTPRYLIKTRGQQVTLSCSPISGHRSVSWYQQTPGQGLQFLFEYFSETQRNKGNFPGRFSGRQFSNSRSEMNVSTLELGDSALYLCASSPSGDSLYEQYFGPGTRLTVT.

The chain employs TRBV5-1 and TRBJ2-2; the D is unclear. Trimming left V 4 bases short and J 7 bases short, with 14 bases between. CDR3 length: 14 residues. CDR1 SGHRS and CDR2 YFSETQ come from the germline V gene. The CDR3: CASSGFRPDGELFF. CDR3 DNA sequence: TGCGCCAGCAGCGGTTTCAGGCCGGACGGGGAGCTGTTTTTT.

V is TRBV30 and J is TRBJ1-2; TRBD1 agrees at 8 bases. The V gene's germline CDR1 is GTSNPN and CDR2 SVGIG (reference sequence). V lost 4 bases, J lost 8 bases, and 9 bases stayed unmatched. The CDR3 is 13 amino acids. The CDR3 sequence is CAWIRQGSGGYTF. The CDR3, as DNA: TGTGCCTGGATAAGACAGGGGTCCGGGGGCTACACCTTC.

The J gene is TRBJ2-1, the V gene TRBV28, with a tentative D call TRBD2 (7 bases). The length of the CDR3 is 16 residues. The V gene's germline CDR1 is MDHEN and CDR2 SYDVKM. V was cut by 3 bases and J by 7 bases, with 19 bases left in between. The CDR3 sequence is CASSFLGGARSNEQFF. The CDR3 coding sequence is TGTGCCAGCAGTTTCCTGGGGGGGGCCCGTTCAAATGAGCAGTTCTTC.

This clone appeared a few times. V gene TRBV6-5 combines with J gene TRBJ2-7, with a tentative D call TRBD1 (5 bases). The CDR3 consists of 13 residues. With 7 bases removed from V and 0 bases from J, the gap between germline ends came to 10 bases. Germline CDR1 reads MNHEY; CDR2 reads SVGAGI. The CDR3 nucleotides read TGTGCCAGCAACCAGGACACCTCCTACGAGCAGTACTTC. As protein: CASNQDTSYEQYF.

This clone was observed a single time. The genes are TRBV10-1 and TRBJ2-3; possibly TRBD2 for D (5 bases). This CDR3 has 13 residues. Trimming pared 6 bases from V and 6 bases from J, leaving 13 bases between. Germline CDR1 WNHNN, CDR2 SYGVQD (reference sequence). The CDR3: CASRDSLRDTQYF. The CDR3 DNA sequence: TGCGCCAGCAGGGACTCATTGAGGGATACGCAGTATTTT.